Presented here are 6 T cell receptor beta chains from one specimen sequenced in a study of T-cell memory formation after mild COVID-19. TCRdb fed the 5' RACE reads into MiXCR, producing one record per CDR3 protein. The repertoire includes about 400,000 distinct CDR3 sequences, 14% of them detected once, and about 22% sits in the top ten. Sequencing was carried out using PBMCs or a T cell subset sorted from them (not recorded which). These receptors came from a man between 18 and 29 years old who had mild COVID-19 (a few samples of this study predate the infection). Cell type and time point are not known.

There are a few counts of this clonotype. The chain links TRBV5-1 to TRBJ1-1; possible D gene TRBD1, 6 bases. V gave up 3 bases and J gave up 3 bases, with 15 bases separating them. The CDR3 runs 15 residues. CDR1 SGHRS and CDR2 YFSETQ come from the germline V gene. CDR3 residues: CASSSGRGLDTEAFF. In nucleotides, the CDR3 is TGCGCCAGCAGCTCGGGTCGGGGGCTCGACACTGAAGCTTTCTTT.

This clonotype showed up just a few times. The chain links TRBV12-3 or TRBV12-4 to TRBJ2-1; D might be TRBD1 or TRBD2, each matching 6 bases. The CDR3 totals 14 residues. V was shortened by 3 bases and J by 6 bases, with 12 bases between the two germline ends. DNA for the CDR3: TGTGCCAGCAGTTTTCCGGGGGCGATCAATGAGCAGTTCTTC. Translation: CASSFPGAINEQFF.

The chain combines TRBV10-3 with TRBJ1-2; 7 bases agree with TRBD1. The V gene's germline CDR1 is ENHRY and CDR2 SYGVKD. The CDR3 loop spans 18 amino acids. The ends lost 0 bases at V and 6 bases at J; junction bases unmatched: 16. CDR3 nucleotides: TGTGCCATCAGTGAGTCGAAGGTCGGCCAGGGGGGAAAAAATGGCTACACCTTC. It codes for CAISESKVGQGGKNGYTF.

Only a few counts were recorded for this clonotype. The chain employs TRBV25-1 and TRBJ2-2; 7 nucleotides agree with TRBD1. The CDR3 has 15 residues. Trimming at V came to 8 bases and at J to 4 bases, leaving 10 bases not matched to a gene. Germline values: CDR1 MGHDK, CDR2 SYGVNS. CDR3 loop: CASDRGGTITGELFF. The CDR3 DNA reads TGTGCCAGCGACAGAGGGGGCACTATCACCGGGGAGCTGTTTTTT.

The V gene is TRBV18, the J gene TRBJ2-2; 8 nucleotides line up with TRBD2. CDR1 and CDR2 (germline): KGHSH, LQKENI. This CDR3 is built from 14 residues. Trimming removed 2 bases from V and 6 bases from J; junction bases left unmatched: 2. As DNA, the CDR3 is TGTGCCAGCTCACCAAGCGGGGGACCCGGGGAGCTGTTTTTT. Translated, it gives CASSPSGGPGELFF.

The gene calls are TRBV12-3 or TRBV12-4 and TRBJ1-2, with 12 bases matching TRBD1. With V trimmed by 4 bases and J by 7 bases, 10 bases remained unmatched. This CDR3 has 16 residues. DNA of the CDR3: TGTGCCAGCAGTTCTTATGCGGGACAGGGGGCTGGTGGCTACACCTTC. Translating gives CASSSYAGQGAGGYTF.